This T cell receptor beta chain was captured in a study of early T cells in non-severe SARS-CoV-2 infection. Via MiXCR, TCRdb re-called the 5' RACE reads, giving one row per CDR3 protein. This sample has 55,000 to 85,000 distinct CDR3 sequences, with roughly 13% found just once. This clonotype has a handful of counts. Sequencing was done on a sample of whole blood. This sequence originates from an adult who was a healthcare worker with PCR-confirmed SARS-CoV-2 infection or an uninfected control (not recorded which).

The CDR3 loop is CASTSRSLSYEQYF. The CDR3 DNA reads TGTGCCAGCACCTCTCGAAGCCTCTCCTACGAGCAGTACTTC. The V call is TRBV6-5, the J call TRBJ2-7, with D unclear. The CDR3 has 14 amino acids. V dropped 7 bases and J dropped 0 bases, with 13 bases sitting between them. Germline CDR1 is MNHEY and CDR2 is SVGAGI.